The next 18 T cell receptor beta chains were all read from a single sample in a study of monozygotic twins with inflammatory bowel disease (dated by TCRdb to about 2019). The library was made by 5' RACE. Instrument used: Illumina HiSeq 2500. The reads went through TCRdb reprocessing, and each CDR3 protein sequence gets one entry with no DNA. The table held for this sample gives about 210,000 distinct CDR3 sequences. In total, the top ten clones hold roughly 1.5% of the sample. Sequencing used blood. The receptor source for this set is a human donor with ulcerative colitis or Crohn's disease, or a healthy co-twin of an affected twin (not recorded which).

This chain's CDR3 is CASSPGRSYNSPLHF. The chain combines TRBV12-3 or TRBV12-4 with TRBJ1-6. The CDR3 is 15 amino acids.

The chain is built from TRBV5-1 and TRBJ2-1. There are 14 residues in the CDR3. CDR1 is SGHRS, CDR2 YFSETQ, per germline. This chain's CDR3 is CASSPGQAYNEQFF.

The chain has TRBV10-3 and TRBJ1-5. The CDR3 is made up of 15 amino acids. CDR1 ENHRY and CDR2 SYGVKD come from the germline V gene. CDR3 sequence: CAINMTQPSNQPQHF.

The chain employs TRBV7-6 and TRBJ2-5; the TCRdb call, TRBD1, lacks DNA for checking. The CDR3 spans 15 residues. From germline, CDR1 is SGHVS and CDR2 FNYEAQ. CDR3 loop: CASSLGTGAPETQYF.

V usage is TRBV20-1 and J usage is TRBJ2-3; TCRdb names TRBD1, which stays unverified in the absence of DNA. CDR1 is DFQATT, CDR2 SNEGSKA, per germline (reference sequence). This CDR3 is 14 amino acids long. The CDR3 loop is CSARSVVGGDTQYF.

The J gene is TRBJ2-2, the V gene TRBV9; TCRdb gives TRBD1 as the D gene, but with no DNA this cannot be confirmed. The CDR3 spans 13 residues. Germline CDR1 is SGDLS and CDR2 is YYNGEE. CDR3 amino acids: CASRTGNTGELFF.

V and J are TRBV11-2 and TRBJ2-7. Germline loops: CDR1 SGHAT, CDR2 FQNNGV. The CDR3 length is 15 residues. This CDR3 reads CASTKEWAISYEQYF.

The V and J genes are TRBV12-3 or TRBV12-4 and TRBJ1-2. The CDR3 has 17 amino acids. The CDR3 region is CASRGTVESLSNYGYTF.

The chain couples TRBV19 to TRBJ2-3; TCRdb's assignment of TRBD1 cannot be checked, as there is no DNA. Germline CDR1 LNHDA, CDR2 SQIVND (reference sequence). This CDR3 has 15 residues. CDR3 sequence: CASSILTGGTDTQYF. Complete variable domain (other parts from reference TRBV19 and TRBJ2-3): DGGITQSPKYLFRKEGQNVTLSCEQNLNHDAMYWYRQDPGQGLRLIYYSQIVNDFQKGDIAEGYSVSREKKESFPLTVTSAQKNPTAFYLCASSILTGGTDTQYFGPGTRLTVL.

The chain couples TRBV11-2 to TRBJ1-2; absent DNA, TCRdb's TRBD1 call cannot be checked. In germline, CDR1 is SGHAT, CDR2 FQNNGV. CDR3 size: 13 residues. CDR3 residues: CASSLNQGGGYTF.

J is TRBJ2-2 and V is TRBV5-6. The CDR3 sequence is 15 residues long. Germline loops: CDR1 SGHDT, CDR2 YYEEEE. CDR3 sequence reads: CASSPGLRGTGELFF.

The chain links TRBV11-2 to TRBJ2-1; TCRdb indicates TRBD2, and absent DNA this call remains unverified. This CDR3 is 15 amino acids long. Germline loops: CDR1 SGHAT, CDR2 FQNNGV. This CDR3 is CASSLVAGGFNEQFF.

The rearrangement joins TRBV12-3 or TRBV12-4 to TRBJ2-3; the D gene TCRdb calls, TRBD1, cannot be checked with no DNA. The CDR3 is 15 amino acids. CDR3 loop: CASSSRQGATDTQYF.

This sequence joins TRBV5-1 and TRBJ1-1. The CDR3 sequence is 15 residues long. Germline CDR1 and CDR2: SGHRS and YFSETQ. The CDR3 loop reads CASSLVFRGKTEAFF.

V gene TRBV29-1 combines with J gene TRBJ2-2. CDR1 is SQVTM, CDR2 ANQGSEA, per germline. The CDR3 totals 15 residues. This CDR3 reads CSVEGEGARTGELFF.

The gene calls are TRBV5-1 and TRBJ1-4; the TCRdb call, TRBD1, lacks DNA for checking. This CDR3 has 16 amino acids. Per the germline V gene, CDR1 is SGHRS and CDR2 is YFSETQ. The CDR3 spells CASSRLVGGLREKLFF.

The V gene is TRBV11-2, the J gene TRBJ2-1. Germline CDR1 is SGHAT and CDR2 is FQNNGV. This CDR3 contains 20 residues. CDR3 amino acids: CASSSRNGVFARSSYNEQFF. The whole variable domain, filled in from reference TRBV11-2 and TRBJ2-1, reads EAGVAQSPRYKIIEKRQSVAFWCNPISGHATLYWYQQILGQGPKLLIQFQNNGVVDDSQLPKDRFSAERLKGVDSTLKIQPAKLEDSAVYLCASSSRNGVFARSSYNEQFFGPGTRLTVL.

V and J are TRBV2 and TRBJ2-7; TCRdb indicates TRBD1, and absent DNA this call remains unverified. The V gene's germline CDR1 is SNHLY and CDR2 FYNNEI. This CDR3 has 13 amino acids. CDR3 amino acids: CASGASAIYEQYF.